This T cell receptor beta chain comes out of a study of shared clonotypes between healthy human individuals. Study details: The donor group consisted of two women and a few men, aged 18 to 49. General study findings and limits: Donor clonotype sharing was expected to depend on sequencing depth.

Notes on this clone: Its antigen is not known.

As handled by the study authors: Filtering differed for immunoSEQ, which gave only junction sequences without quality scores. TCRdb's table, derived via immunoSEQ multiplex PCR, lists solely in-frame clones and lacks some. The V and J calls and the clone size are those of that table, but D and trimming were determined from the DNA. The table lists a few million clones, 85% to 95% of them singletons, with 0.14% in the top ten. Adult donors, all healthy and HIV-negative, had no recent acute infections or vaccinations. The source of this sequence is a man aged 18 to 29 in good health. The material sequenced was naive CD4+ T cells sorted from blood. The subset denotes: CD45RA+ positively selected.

CDR3 region: CASSLGGTGNSYEQYF. CDR3 DNA sequence: TGCGCCAGCAGCTTGGGGGGGACAGGAAACTCCTACGAGCAGTACTTC. The chain links TRBV5-1 to TRBJ2-7, with 8 positions matching TRBD1. Germline CDR1 reads SGHRS; CDR2 reads YFSETQ. The length of the CDR3 is 16 residues. Trimming at V came to 0 bases and at J to 0 bases, leaving 5 bases not matched to a gene.